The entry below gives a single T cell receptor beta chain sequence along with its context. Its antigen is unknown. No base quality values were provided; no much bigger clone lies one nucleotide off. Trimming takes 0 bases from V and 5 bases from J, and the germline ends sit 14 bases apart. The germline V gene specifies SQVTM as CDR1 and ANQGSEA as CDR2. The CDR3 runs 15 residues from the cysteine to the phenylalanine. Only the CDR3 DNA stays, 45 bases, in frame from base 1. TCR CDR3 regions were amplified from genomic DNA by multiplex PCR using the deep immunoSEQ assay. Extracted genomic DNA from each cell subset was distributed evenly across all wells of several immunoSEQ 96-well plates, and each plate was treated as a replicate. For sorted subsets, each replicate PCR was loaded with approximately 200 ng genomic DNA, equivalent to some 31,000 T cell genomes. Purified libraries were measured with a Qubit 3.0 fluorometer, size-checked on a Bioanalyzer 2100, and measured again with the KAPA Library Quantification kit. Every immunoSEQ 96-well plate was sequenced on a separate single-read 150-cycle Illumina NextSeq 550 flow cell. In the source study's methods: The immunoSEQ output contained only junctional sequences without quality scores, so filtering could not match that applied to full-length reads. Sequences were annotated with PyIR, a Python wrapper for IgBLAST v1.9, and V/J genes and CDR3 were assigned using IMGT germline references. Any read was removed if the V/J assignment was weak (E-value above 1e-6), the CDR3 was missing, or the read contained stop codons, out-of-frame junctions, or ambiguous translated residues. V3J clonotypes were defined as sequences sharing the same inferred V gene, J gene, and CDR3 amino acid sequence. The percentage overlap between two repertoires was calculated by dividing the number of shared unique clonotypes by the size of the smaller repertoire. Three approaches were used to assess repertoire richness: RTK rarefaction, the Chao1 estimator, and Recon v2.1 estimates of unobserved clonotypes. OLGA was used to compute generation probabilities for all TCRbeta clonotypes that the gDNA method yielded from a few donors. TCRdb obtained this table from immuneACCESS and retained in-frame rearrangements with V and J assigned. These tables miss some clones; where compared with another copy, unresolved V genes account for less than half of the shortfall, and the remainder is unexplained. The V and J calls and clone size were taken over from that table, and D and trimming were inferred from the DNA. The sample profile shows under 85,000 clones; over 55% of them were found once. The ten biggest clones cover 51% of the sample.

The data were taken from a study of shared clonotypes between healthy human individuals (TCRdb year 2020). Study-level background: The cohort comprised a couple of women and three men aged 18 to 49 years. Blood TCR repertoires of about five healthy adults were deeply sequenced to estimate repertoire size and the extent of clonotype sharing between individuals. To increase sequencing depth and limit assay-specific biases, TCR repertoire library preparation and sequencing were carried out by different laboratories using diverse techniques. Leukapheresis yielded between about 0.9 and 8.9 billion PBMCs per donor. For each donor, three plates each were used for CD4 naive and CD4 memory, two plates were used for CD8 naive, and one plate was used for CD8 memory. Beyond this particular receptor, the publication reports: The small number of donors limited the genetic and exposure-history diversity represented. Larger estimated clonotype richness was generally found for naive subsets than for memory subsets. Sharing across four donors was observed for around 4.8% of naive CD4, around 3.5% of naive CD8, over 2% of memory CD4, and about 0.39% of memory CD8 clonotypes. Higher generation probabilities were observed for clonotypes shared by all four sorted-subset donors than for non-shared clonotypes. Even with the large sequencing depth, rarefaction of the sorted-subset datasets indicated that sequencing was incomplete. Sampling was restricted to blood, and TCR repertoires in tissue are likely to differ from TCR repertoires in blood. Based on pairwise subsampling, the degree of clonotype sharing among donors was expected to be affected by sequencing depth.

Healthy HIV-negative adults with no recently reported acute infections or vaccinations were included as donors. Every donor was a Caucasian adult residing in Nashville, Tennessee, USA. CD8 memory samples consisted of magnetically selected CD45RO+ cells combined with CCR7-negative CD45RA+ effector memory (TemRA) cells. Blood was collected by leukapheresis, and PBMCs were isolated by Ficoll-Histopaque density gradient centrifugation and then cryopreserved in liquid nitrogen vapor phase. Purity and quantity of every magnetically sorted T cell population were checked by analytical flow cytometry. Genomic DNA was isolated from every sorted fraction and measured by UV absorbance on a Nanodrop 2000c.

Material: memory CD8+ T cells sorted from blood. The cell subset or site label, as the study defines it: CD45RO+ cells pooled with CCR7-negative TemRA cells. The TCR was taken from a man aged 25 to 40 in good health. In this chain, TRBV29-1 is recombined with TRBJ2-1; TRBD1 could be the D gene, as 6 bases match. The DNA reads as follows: TGCAGCGTTGAAGACAATGACAGGACCCACAATGAGCAGTTCTTC. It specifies CSVEDNDRTHNEQFF.